One and the same sample provided the 17 T cell receptor beta chains below, sequenced in a study of OX40 agonist ivuxolimab in advanced cancers. Assay used: immunoSEQ multiplex PCR; TCRdb lists only in-frame clones, some missing. The sample has some 99,000 clones, around 94% seen once. The sequencing used CD4+ or CD8+ T cells sorted from blood, collected in a trial of the OX40 agonist ivuxolimab. These receptors originate from an adult with an advanced solid tumor such as melanoma, head and neck, liver or kidney cancer.

V and J are TRBV7-9 and TRBJ2-7; TRBD1 agrees at 7 bases. CDR3 length: 16 residues. V lost 5 bases to trimming and J lost 1 base; unmatched junction nucleotides: 11. Germline loops: CDR1 SEHNR, CDR2 FQNEAQ (reference sequence). Here the CDR3 reads CASSPSTGKRSYEQYF. The CDR3 bases are TGTGCCAGCAGCCCCTCGACAGGGAAAAGGTCCTACGAGCAGTACTTC.

V and J are TRBV18 and TRBJ2-7; 7 bases match TRBD1. J lost 3 bases, V lost 3 bases, and 5 bases had no gene match. The CDR3 contains 14 residues. Germline V gene sequence: CDR1 KGHSH, CDR2 LQKENI. The CDR3 loop is CASSPGQALYEQYF. The CDR3, as DNA: TGTGCCAGCTCACCCGGACAGGCGCTCTACGAGCAGTACTTC.

The CDR3 DNA reads as TGTGCCAGCACCAAACCGGGACAGACGACCTACGAGCAGTACTTC. It encodes CASTKPGQTTYEQYF. V gene TRBV7-8 combines with J gene TRBJ2-7; 7 bases line up with TRBD1. J was trimmed by 2 bases and V by 7 bases; bases with no gene match: 11. CDR1 is SGHVS, CDR2 FQNEAQ, per germline. This CDR3 is 15 amino acids long.

This clone was counted a single time. The chain carries TRBV7-8 and TRBJ2-2; possibly TRBD2 for D (5 bases). The V end lost 5 bases, the J end lost 1 base, and 11 bases lay between the germline ends. The V gene's germline CDR1 is SGHVS and CDR2 FQNEAQ. This CDR3 has 15 residues. The CDR3 nucleotides are TGTGCCAGCAGCCCCGAGAGGGTGAACACCGGGGAGCTGTTTTTT. Residues: CASSPERVNTGELFF.

The J gene is TRBJ2-1, the V gene TRBV15, with 7 bases lining up with TRBD2. V trimming: 1 base; J trimming: 6 bases; junction bases outside the gene matches: 15. The CDR3 extends over 18 amino acids. Per the germline V gene, CDR1 is LNHNV and CDR2 is YYDKDF (reference sequence). CDR3 sequence reads: CATSRGGGFFSRSNEQFF. The CDR3 DNA follows: TGTGCCACCAGCAGAGGCGGGGGTTTTTTTAGTCGCAGCAATGAGCAGTTCTTC.

This clone was counted once. This chain uses TRBV5-4 with TRBJ2-1, with 12 bases that match TRBD2. CDR3 length: 17 amino acids. Germline-derived CDR1 and CDR2 are SGHNT and YYREEE (reference sequence). The V and J ends lost 0 bases and 4 bases, in that order; junction bases with no gene match: 5. The CDR3 nucleotides read TGTGCCAGCAGCTTGGGGACTAGCGGGACGGGATACAATGAGCAGTTCTTC. It codes for CASSLGTSGTGYNEQFF.

This clone has just one count. This chain connects TRBV29-1 to TRBJ2-3; perhaps TRBD2 as D (6 bases). This CDR3 has 16 residues. Trimming stripped 1 base from V and 7 bases from J, with 21 bases between. Germline V CDR1 and CDR2: SQVTM, ANQGSEA. The DNA for the CDR3 is TGCAGCGTTGAAGGGTTGTCGGGAGTCGACACCCATACGCAGTATTTT. This codes for CSVEGLSGVDTHTQYF.

The rearrangement uses TRBV7-9 and TRBJ1-5; D is unresolved. Trimming removed 5 bases at V and 4 bases at J, with 6 bases between. From germline, CDR1 is SEHNR and CDR2 FQNEAQ (reference sequence). The CDR3 spans 12 residues. The CDR3 sequence is CASSRINQPQHF. CDR3 nucleotide sequence: TGTGCCAGCAGCCGGATAAATCAGCCCCAGCATTTT.

The chain uses TRBV6-6 and TRBJ1-3; D may be TRBD1 (6 bases). V lost 3 bases and J 1 base, leaving 10 bases between the germline ends. The CDR3 is 15 amino acids. Germline V gene sequence: CDR1 MNHNY, CDR2 SVGAGI (reference sequence). The CDR3 spells CASSYPQGSGNTIYF. CDR3 DNA: TGTGCCAGCAGTTATCCACAGGGTTCTGGAAACACCATATATTTT.

CDR3 in DNA: TGTGCCAGCAGCTACCAATCGACTGGCTACACCTTC. Translation gives CASSYQSTGYTF. The chain is built from TRBV11-2 and TRBJ1-2, with no clear D. V lost 4 bases to trimming and J lost 7 bases, with 10 bases between them. Germline CDR1 and CDR2: SGHAT and FQNNGV. The CDR3 is 12 amino acids.

This clone is a singleton in its sample. This chain links TRBV4-2 with TRBJ2-1; tentatively, D is TRBD2 (7 bases). The germline V gene has CDR1 LGHNA and CDR2 YNFKEQ. This CDR3 contains 18 residues. Trimming cost V 3 bases and J 0 bases, with 18 bases left between them. The CDR3 sequence: CASSHRGAGAVSYNEQFF. The DNA of the CDR3 is TGTGCCAGCAGCCACCGGGGGGCGGGAGCGGTCTCCTACAATGAGCAGTTCTTC.

V gene TRBV20-1 combines with J gene TRBJ1-1; D is unresolved. V lost 3 bases, J lost 7 bases, and 9 bases lay in between. Germline-derived CDR1 and CDR2 are DFQATT and SNEGSKA (reference sequence). CDR3 length: 11 residues. The CDR3 loop reads CSASGRFEAFF. The CDR3 DNA is TGCAGTGCTAGTGGGCGGTTTGAAGCTTTCTTT.

For this clone: The sample contains more than one DNA sequence encoding this CDR3. The J gene is TRBJ1-2, the V gene TRBV7-2; D is perhaps TRBD1 (5 bases). The CDR3 contains 12 residues. Germline V lookup: CDR1 SGHTA, CDR2 FQGNSA. Trimming shortened V by 5 bases and J by 4 bases, and 8 bases separated the two germline ends. CDR3 residues: CASSRDSYGYTF. CDR3 sequence (DNA): TGTGCCAGCAGCCGCGACAGCTATGGCTACACCTTC.

This chain connects TRBV5-4 to TRBJ2-1; 9 bases fit TRBD2. Looked up from germline, CDR1 is SGHNT and CDR2 is YYREEE (reference sequence). Unmatched junction bases numbered 2, after V lost 2 bases and J lost 8 bases. The CDR3 length is 13 residues. The CDR3 DNA reads as TGTGCCAGCAGCTTTAGCGGGAGCTATGAGCAGTTCTTC. Its translation is CASSFSGSYEQFF. Together with reference TRBV5-4 and TRBJ2-1, the CDR3 gives the full variable domain: ETGVTQSPTHLIKTRGQQVTLRCSSQSGHNTVSWYQQALGQGPQFIFQYYREEENGRGNFPPRFSGLQFPNYSSELNVNALELDDSALYLCASSFSGSYEQFFGPGTRLTVL.

The chain carries TRBV4-3 and TRBJ1-2; the D gene is possibly TRBD1 (5 bases). The V gene lost 1 base and the J gene lost 4 bases, with 16 bases spanning the gap. The CDR3 length is 16 residues. Germline CDR1 LGHNA, CDR2 YSLEER. The CDR3 protein is CASSQAAGRFGYGYTF. CDR3 coding DNA: TGCGCCAGCAGCCAAGCGGCAGGGCGCTTTGGCTATGGCTACACCTTC.

This clone came up once. The chain is built from TRBV6-5 and TRBJ1-2; D unresolved. Trimming removed 8 bases at V and 2 bases at J, with 15 bases between. The CDR3 consists of 14 residues. Germline CDR1 is MNHEY and CDR2 is SVGAGI. DNA for the CDR3: TGTGCCAGCTCACAAGCGACTTCCAACTATGGCTACACCTTC. Translated: CASSQATSNYGYTF.

The rearrangement uses TRBV18 and TRBJ2-5; 10 bases line up with TRBD1. The CDR3 length is 15 residues. Germline CDR1 reads KGHSH; CDR2 reads LQKENI. With V trimmed by 4 bases and J by 2 bases, 4 bases remained unmatched. The CDR3 DNA sequence: TGTGCCAGCTCACGACAGGGGGCCCCACAAGAGACCCAGTACTTC. Translation: CASSRQGAPQETQYF.